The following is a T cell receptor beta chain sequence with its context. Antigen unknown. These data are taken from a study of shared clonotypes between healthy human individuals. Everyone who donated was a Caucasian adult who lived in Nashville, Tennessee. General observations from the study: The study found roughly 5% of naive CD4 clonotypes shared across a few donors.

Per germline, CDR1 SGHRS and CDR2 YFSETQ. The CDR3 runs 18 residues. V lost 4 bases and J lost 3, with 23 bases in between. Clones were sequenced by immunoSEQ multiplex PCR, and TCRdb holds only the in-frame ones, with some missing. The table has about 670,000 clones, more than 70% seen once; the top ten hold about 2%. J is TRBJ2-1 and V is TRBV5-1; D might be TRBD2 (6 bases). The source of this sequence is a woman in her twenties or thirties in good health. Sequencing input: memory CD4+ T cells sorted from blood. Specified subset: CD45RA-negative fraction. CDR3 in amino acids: CASSPLRDAPGVYNEQFF. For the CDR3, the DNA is TGCGCCAGCAGCCCCTTGCGGGACGCTCCGGGGGTCTACAATGAGCAGTTCTTC.